These 29 T cell receptor beta chains share one sample of origin, sequenced in a study of T cells after yellow fever vaccination. TCRdb redid the calling of the 5' RACE reads with MiXCR, one entry per CDR3 protein. The profile shows 550,000 to 750,000 distinct CDR3 sequences, approximately 13% of them singletons. The sequenced sample was PBMCs, obtained on the day of the yellow fever booster vaccination. The receptors come from a man aged 25 to 40 who received the YFV17D yellow fever vaccine.

The J gene is TRBJ1-2, the V gene TRBV5-1; 9 nucleotides align to TRBD1. Germline lookup yields CDR1 SGHRS and CDR2 YFSETQ. V lost 2 bases to trimming and J lost 3 bases; unmatched junction nucleotides: 20. The CDR3 loop spans 20 amino acids. DNA of the CDR3: TGCGCCAGCAGCTTAGGCGGCGAGATGGGGACAGGGTCATGGTACTATGGCTACACCTTC. This gives the protein CASSLGGEMGTGSWYYGYTF.

This clonotype turned up a few times. The chain is built from TRBV18 and TRBJ2-7; 9 nucleotides line up with TRBD2. Germline V gives CDR1 KGHSH, CDR2 LQKENI. This CDR3 region has 15 residues. The V and J ends lost 0 bases and 3 bases, in that order; junction bases with no gene match: 3. The CDR3 region is CASSPPLAGLYEQYF. The CDR3 DNA follows: TGTGCCAGCTCACCACCGCTAGCGGGACTCTACGAGCAGTACTTC.

This clonotype has more than one count but fewer than ten. This chain joins TRBV4-3 and TRBJ2-3; TRBD2 aligns across 7 bases. There are 16 residues in the CDR3. With V trimmed by 1 base and J by 2 bases, 6 bases remained unmatched. The V gene's germline CDR1 is LGHNA and CDR2 YSLEER. The CDR3: CASSQGRAGFTDTQYF. The DNA of the CDR3 is TGCGCCAGCAGCCAAGGAAGAGCGGGATTCACAGATACGCAGTATTTT.

In its sample, this clonotype was seen a few times. The chain employs TRBV20-1 and TRBJ2-7, with 11 bases fitting TRBD2. The J segment lost 4 bases and the V segment lost 5 bases, leaving 4 bases of the junction unmatched. Germline CDR1 DFQATT, CDR2 SNEGSKA (reference sequence). CDR3 length equals 13 residues. The CDR3 sequence: CSASRTSGYEQYF. The CDR3, as DNA: TGCAGTGCTTCCCGGACTAGCGGGTACGAGCAGTACTTC.

In this sample, this clonotype turned up a few times. This chain joins TRBV20-1 and TRBJ2-7; D perhaps matches TRBD2 (5 bases). Per germline, CDR1 DFQATT and CDR2 SNEGSKA (reference sequence). The CDR3 totals 13 residues. V was shortened by 3 bases and J by 6 bases, with 15 bases between the two germline ends. The CDR3 DNA is TGCAGTGCTAGGGCCCTGGGCGAGGGCGAGCAGTACTTC. Translating it yields CSARALGEGEQYF.

V is TRBV29-1 and J is TRBJ2-2; D is unclear. The germline gives CDR1 SQVTM, CDR2 ANQGSEA. Trimming shortened V by 8 bases and J by 5 bases, and 15 bases separated the two germline ends. The CDR3 has 13 amino acids. The CDR3 region is CSFRKVGTGELFF. The CDR3 coding sequence is TGCAGCTTTCGAAAAGTCGGTACCGGGGAGCTGTTTTTT.

This clonotype was counted only a few times. Here the CDR3 DNA reads TGTGCCAGCAGTGAAACTCTCGGCCTAGCTTCACCCCTCCACTTT. Protein sequence: CASSETLGLASPLHF. J is TRBJ1-6 and V is TRBV2, with D unresolved. V was cut by 2 bases and J by 9 bases, with 14 bases left in between. The CDR3 runs 15 residues. Germline assignment: CDR1 SNHLY and CDR2 FYNNEI.

This sequence joins TRBV11-2 and TRBJ2-1; D is unclear. The V end lost 2 bases, the J end lost 9 bases, and 26 bases lay between the germline ends. The germline CDR1 and CDR2 sequences are SGHAT and FQNNGV. CDR3 length: 18 residues. CDR3 nucleotide sequence: TGTGCCAGCAGCTTACGGAGTATTTCGGGCGAGACTTCTATTGAGCAGTTCTTC. It codes for CASSLRSISGETSIEQFF. The variable domain in full, with the rest retrieved from reference TRBV11-2 and TRBJ2-1, is EAGVAQSPRYKIIEKRQSVAFWCNPISGHATLYWYQQILGQGPKLLIQFQNNGVVDDSQLPKDRFSAERLKGVDSTLKIQPAKLEDSAVYLCASSLRSISGETSIEQFFGPGTRLTVL.

This clonotype showed up just once. V and J are TRBV7-8 and TRBJ2-3; D remains unclear. This CDR3 region has 13 residues. Germline loops: CDR1 SGHVS, CDR2 FQNEAQ. The V and J ends lost 6 bases and 0 bases respectively, with 7 bases between them. The CDR3 is CASRSTSTDTQYF. As DNA, the CDR3 is TGTGCCAGCAGGTCAACAAGCACAGATACGCAGTATTTT.

This clonotype showed up just a few times. This sequence joins TRBV20-1 and TRBJ2-7; 10 bases agree with TRBD2. The germline gives CDR1 DFQATT, CDR2 SNEGSKA (reference sequence). Losses at the gene ends were 6 bases for V and 4 bases for J; bases not matched to a gene: 9. This CDR3 spans 14 amino acids. The CDR3 sequence: CSAKRTSGQYEQYF. The CDR3 bases are TGCAGTGCCAAGCGGACTAGCGGACAGTACGAGCAGTACTTC.

V gene TRBV5-4 combines with J gene TRBJ2-2; D call uncertain. Germline lookup yields CDR1 SGHNT and CDR2 YYREEE (reference sequence). V was pared by 4 bases and J by 7 bases, with 14 bases between. The CDR3 is 14 residues long. The DNA of the CDR3 is TGTGCCAGCAGCCCCCTAGGTGGCTTCGGGGAGCTGTTTTTT. Residues: CASSPLGGFGELFF.

The V gene is TRBV15, the J gene TRBJ2-1, with D perhaps TRBD1 or TRBD2 (6 bases each). This CDR3 region has 15 residues. Germline values: CDR1 LNHNV, CDR2 YYDKDF (reference sequence). Trimming took off 3 bases at V and 3 bases at J, with 12 bases between the two ends. The CDR3 region is CATSSLKGGYNEQFF. CDR3 bases: TGTGCCACCAGCAGTCTGAAGGGGGGCTACAATGAGCAGTTCTTC.

The CDR3 coding sequence is TGTGCCAGCTCCCGCGACAGGGGTGACTCGGCTTTCTTT. It translates to CASSRDRGDSAFF. The rearrangement links TRBV18 to TRBJ1-1, with 8 bases that match TRBD1. The CDR3 length is 13 residues. Unmatched junction bases numbered 11, after V lost 6 bases and J lost 11 bases. CDR1 and CDR2 (germline): KGHSH, LQKENI.

This clonotype was picked up a small number of times. This chain uses TRBV7-9 with TRBJ2-1, with TRBD1 identical over 9 bases. Germline V gene data show CDR1 as SEHNR and CDR2 as FQNEAQ (reference sequence). Trimming took 5 bases from V and 5 from J; bases not matched to a gene: 7. This CDR3 region has 15 residues. The chain's CDR3 is CASSVGDRVNNEQFF. CDR3 DNA: TGTGCCAGCAGCGTTGGGGACAGGGTCAACAATGAGCAGTTCTTC.

This clonotype turned up a few times. The chain carries TRBV9 and TRBJ2-2, with TRBD1 matching 7 bases. Germline-derived CDR1 and CDR2 are SGDLS and YYNGEE. The CDR3 extends over 15 amino acids. After removal of 1 base from V and 6 bases from J, the junction contained 6 bases not matched to a gene. CDR3 nucleotide sequence: TGTGCCAGCAGCGTAACAGGGGTGGTTTCCGGGGAGCTGTTTTTT. Encoded protein: CASSVTGVVSGELFF.

This clonotype occurred a few times. A read error may explain this, as a much larger clone is one base away. In DNA form, the CDR3 reads TGCGCCAGCAGCTTGGCTGCTAGCCCCTACAATGAGCAGTTCTTC. Its translation: CASSLAASPYNEQFF. The chain couples TRBV5-1 to TRBJ2-1; maybe TRBD2 (5 bases). Trimming took 0 bases from V and 2 from J, leaving 9 bases between them. Germline V gives CDR1 SGHRS, CDR2 YFSETQ. CDR3 length equals 15 residues.

V gene TRBV7-2 combines with J gene TRBJ2-1; a possible D gene is TRBD2 (5 bases). Germline CDR1 SGHTA, CDR2 FQGNSA. This CDR3 is 15 amino acids long. Trimming stripped 10 bases from V and 2 bases from J, with 18 bases between. For the CDR3, the DNA is TGTGCCACGCGTCGCCTAGGGAGTCCCTACAATGAGCAGTTCTTC. This gives the protein CATRRLGSPYNEQFF.

This clonotype was seen a handful of times. The CDR3: CSVEGQGPRIVPEAFF. The CDR3 nucleotides are TGCAGCGTTGAAGGGCAGGGGCCAAGGATTGTCCCTGAAGCTTTCTTT. V usage is TRBV29-1 and J usage is TRBJ1-1, with TRBD1 as a possible D gene (6 bases). The CDR3 is 16 amino acids. The germline V and J ends were trimmed by 1 base and 6 bases, with 21 bases remaining between them. Germline CDR1 is SQVTM and CDR2 is ANQGSEA.

The rearrangement uses TRBV7-2 and TRBJ2-7; 7 bases align to TRBD1. Looked up from germline, CDR1 is SGHTA and CDR2 is FQGNSA. The CDR3 contains 14 residues. V lost 5 bases to trimming and J lost 4 bases; unmatched junction nucleotides: 8. CDR3 region: CASSQTGITYEQYF. Here the CDR3 DNA reads TGTGCCAGCAGCCAGACAGGGATTACTTACGAGCAGTACTTC.

This clonotype was picked up a small number of times. The rearrangement uses TRBV20-1 and TRBJ2-3; tentatively, D is TRBD2 (6 bases). Trimming shortened V by 6 bases and J by 5 bases, and 15 bases separated the two germline ends. The CDR3 contains 13 residues. Germline loops: CDR1 DFQATT, CDR2 SNEGSKA (reference sequence). CDR3 loop: CSATGLSVDTQYF. The CDR3 nucleotides read TGCAGTGCCACGGGACTCTCTGTAGATACGCAGTATTTT.

The V gene is TRBV7-2, the J gene TRBJ1-5, with no clear D. V gave up 1 base and J gave up 3 bases, with 10 bases separating them. Germline V gene sequence: CDR1 SGHTA, CDR2 FQGNSA. This CDR3 is 15 amino acids long. CDR3 coding DNA: TGTGCCAGCAGCTTAGTAAGCAGAGCCAATCAGCCCCAGCATTTT. This sequence encodes CASSLVSRANQPQHF.

This chain links TRBV20-1 with TRBJ2-3; 7 bases agree with TRBD2. V shed 5 bases, J shed 6 bases, and the junction held 14 bases outside the gene matches. CDR1 and CDR2 from the germline V gene are DFQATT and SNEGSKA (reference sequence). This CDR3 is built from 15 residues. CDR3 loop: CSAVTSAYLADTQYF. CDR3 in DNA: TGCAGTGCTGTTACTAGCGCCTACCTAGCGGATACGCAGTATTTT.

The chain combines TRBV3-1 with TRBJ2-1; D uncertain. The CDR3 length is 11 residues. Germline CDR1 reads LGHDT; CDR2 reads YNNKEL (reference sequence). Deletions cut 5 bases from V and 7 bases from J, with 6 bases between. CDR3 amino acids: CASSKPNEQFF. The CDR3 DNA reads as TGTGCCAGCAGCAAACCGAATGAGCAGTTCTTC.

This clonotype has just a few counts. The chain combines TRBV3-1 with TRBJ2-2; no firm D call. The V gene lost 3 bases and the J gene lost 3 bases, with 11 bases spanning the gap. Germline CDR1 LGHDT, CDR2 YNNKEL (reference sequence). The CDR3 sequence is 15 residues long. CDR3 sequence (DNA): TGTGCCAGCAGCCAGCTTCGGGCTTACACCGGGGAGCTGTTTTTT. Translating it yields CASSQLRAYTGELFF.

The chain uses TRBV5-1 and TRBJ2-3, with a weak D call TRBD1 (5 bases). Germline V gene lookup returns CDR1 SGHRS and CDR2 YFSETQ. This CDR3 region has 14 residues. Trimming took off 2 bases at V and 2 bases at J, with 9 bases between the two ends. CDR3 sequence reads: CASSFTGFTDTQYF. CDR3 coding DNA: TGCGCCAGCAGCTTCACAGGATTCACAGATACGCAGTATTTT.

Ten or more counts support this clonotype. The chain links TRBV27 to TRBJ2-7; D might be TRBD1 (7 bases). CDR1 and CDR2 from the germline V gene are MNHEY and SMNVEV (reference sequence). The CDR3 totals 15 residues. V lost 6 bases and J 2 bases, leaving 17 bases between the germline ends. The CDR3 nucleotides are TGTGCCAGCAGACCCAGGGGGGACAGTCCCTACGAGCAGTACTTC. This sequence encodes CASRPRGDSPYEQYF.

This clonotype was observed a few times. V is TRBV20-1 and J is TRBJ2-7; 7 positions agree with TRBD1. CDR1 DFQATT and CDR2 SNEGSKA come from the germline V gene (reference sequence). The CDR3 has 11 residues. In DNA form, the CDR3 reads TGCAGCGCCGGGACAGCCTACGAGCAGTACTTC. Translating gives CSAGTAYEQYF.

A few counts support this clonotype. This chain connects TRBV5-5 to TRBJ1-4; D remains unclear. Germline values: CDR1 SGHKS, CDR2 YYEKEE (reference sequence). V dropped 3 bases and J dropped 8 bases, with 14 bases sitting between them. The CDR3 is made up of 14 amino acids. In DNA, the CDR3 is TGTGCCAGCAGCTCACAAACCTCGGGCGAAAAACTGTTTTTT. Its translation is CASSSQTSGEKLFF.

The V call is TRBV6-1, the J call TRBJ2-5; TRBD2 matches 10 bases. The CDR3 extends over 15 amino acids. The germline V gene has CDR1 MNHNS and CDR2 SASEGT. The V gene end was trimmed by 6 bases and the J gene end by 4 bases; junction bases not matched to a gene: 8. In DNA, the CDR3 is TGTGCCAGCAGACCTAGCGGGAGTAATGGAGAGACCCAGTACTTC. Protein sequence: CASRPSGSNGETQYF.